The 32 T cell receptor beta chains reported below all come from one sample, sequenced in a study of T-cell reconstitution after alpha-beta-depleted transplantation in children. TCRbeta library construction was performed incorporating unique molecular identifiers. From the PCR reads, TCRdb called clonotypes with MiXCR, one entry per CDR3 protein. There are approximately 400,000 distinct CDR3 sequences in the sample; around 16% occur only once, and approximately 28% lies in the top ten. Sequencing was performed on PBMCs, mostly from graft donor cells, taken 360 days after TCRalphabeta/CD19-depleted stem cell transplant. All receptors come from a boy under two years old who had a stem cell transplant for Wiskott-Aldrich syndrome, so the T cells may come from the graft donor.

The chain combines TRBV9 with TRBJ2-3; no clear D gene. CDR3 size: 13 residues. V shed 6 bases and J shed 5 bases, with 13 bases lying between them. CDR1 is SGDLS and CDR2 is YYNGEE in the germline V gene. The CDR3 reads CASTLSLGDTQYF. The CDR3 DNA follows: TGTGCCAGCACCCTATCGCTCGGAGATACGCAGTATTTT. The variable domain in full, with the rest retrieved from reference TRBV9 and TRBJ2-3, is DSGVTQTPKHLITATGQRVTLRCSPRSGDLSVYWYQQSLDQGLQFLIQYYNGEERAKGNILERFSAQQFPDLHSELNLSSLELGDSALYFCASTLSLGDTQYFGPGTRLTVL.

This clonotype was detected a few times. This sequence joins TRBV12-3 or TRBV12-4 and TRBJ1-2; no firm D call. This CDR3 contains 13 residues. Trimming cost V 7 bases and J 4 bases, with 13 bases left between them. Here the CDR3 reads CASTRVGGYGYTF. As DNA, the CDR3 is TGTGCCAGCACCCGGGTAGGCGGCTATGGCTACACCTTC.

The chain employs TRBV29-1 and TRBJ2-3; TRBD1 aligns across 9 bases. The CDR3 totals 12 residues. The ends lost 7 bases at V and 5 bases at J; junction bases unmatched: 4. Germline assignment: CDR1 SQVTM and CDR2 ANQGSEA. The CDR3: CSEDRGGDTQYF. DNA for the CDR3: TGCAGCGAGGACAGGGGAGGAGATACGCAGTATTTT.

This clonotype was detected a few times. The chain employs TRBV7-9 and TRBJ1-2, with 7 bases identical to TRBD1. Losses at the gene ends were 6 bases for V and 6 bases for J; bases not matched to a gene: 10. This CDR3 region has 14 residues. Germline assignment: CDR1 SEHNR and CDR2 FQNEAQ (reference sequence). CDR3 loop: CASRPRQGRNGYTF. The CDR3, as DNA: TGTGCCAGCAGACCCCGACAGGGACGGAATGGCTACACCTTC.

This clonotype has a handful of counts. The chain joins TRBV5-1 to TRBJ2-5; the D gene is possibly TRBD1 (6 bases). Germline V gene sequence: CDR1 SGHRS, CDR2 YFSETQ. This CDR3 is 16 amino acids long. Deletions cut 0 bases from V and 2 bases from J, with 14 bases between. CDR3 in amino acids: CASSLAVSRGQETQYF. CDR3 DNA sequence: TGCGCCAGCAGCTTGGCGGTATCCAGGGGACAAGAGACCCAGTACTTC.

The chain employs TRBV28 and TRBJ2-1, with D perhaps matching TRBD2 (5 bases). The CDR3 loop spans 12 amino acids. Trimming removed 7 bases from V and 8 bases from J, with 12 bases in between. Looked up from germline, CDR1 is MDHEN and CDR2 is SYDVKM. CDR3 region: CASNRWGDEQFF. CDR3 nucleotides: TGTGCCAGCAATCGGTGGGGAGATGAGCAGTTCTTC. The complete variable domain, with remaining parts taken from reference TRBV28 and TRBJ2-1, reads DVKVTQSSRYLVKRTGEKVFLECVQDMDHENMFWYRQDPGLGLRLIYFSYDVKMKEKGDIPEGYSVSREKKERFSLILESASTNQTSMYLCASNRWGDEQFFGPGTRLTVL.

The chain combines TRBV7-9 with TRBJ2-3; 8 bases align to TRBD1. The junction had 12 bases not matched to a gene; V was cut back by 1 base and J by 6 bases. Germline lookup yields CDR1 SEHNR and CDR2 FQNEAQ (reference sequence). CDR3 length equals 17 residues. CDR3 protein: CASSLGTGIYTSDTQYF. In DNA form, the CDR3 reads TGTGCCAGCAGCTTAGGGACAGGGATCTATACAAGCGATACGCAGTATTTT.

This clonotype appeared a few times. This rearrangement joins TRBV12-3 or TRBV12-4 to TRBJ2-3; the match to TRBD2 covers 14 bases. This CDR3 is built from 16 residues. J was trimmed by 6 bases and V by 8 bases; bases with no gene match: 10. The CDR3 nucleotides are TGTGCCAGCGGTAGACTAGCGGGAGGGCCCGGGGATACGCAGTATTTT. Protein product: CASGRLAGGPGDTQYF.

This clonotype occurred many times. The CDR3 nucleotides read TGTGCCAGCAGTTATGTCCCGGGAGCCCTCGAGACCCAGTACTTC. Amino acids: CASSYVPGALETQYF. This chain joins TRBV12-3 or TRBV12-4 and TRBJ2-5; maybe TRBD2 (6 bases). This CDR3 comprises 15 residues. V lost 4 bases and J 5 bases, leaving 17 bases between the germline ends.

This clonotype appeared a few times. The V and J genes are TRBV4-1 and TRBJ2-7; D is undetermined. Germline V gives CDR1 MGHRA, CDR2 YSYEKL. The CDR3 length is 17 residues. Trimming took off 2 bases at V and 2 bases at J, with 19 bases between the two ends. For the CDR3, the DNA is TGCGCCAGCAGCCAAAGAACCACCAGTAGACCAACCTACGAGCAGTACTTC. Translated, it gives CASSQRTTSRPTYEQYF.

The chain carries TRBV5-1 and TRBJ2-3, with TRBD2 identical over 8 bases. J was trimmed by 4 bases and V by 0 bases; bases with no gene match: 4. The CDR3 covers 15 residues. Germline V gene lookup returns CDR1 SGHRS and CDR2 YFSETQ. CDR3 region: CASSLGGGRPDTQYF. CDR3 DNA: TGCGCCAGCAGCTTGGGGGGCGGGAGGCCAGATACGCAGTATTTT.

This clonotype was detected a few times. V usage is TRBV12-3 or TRBV12-4 and J usage is TRBJ2-7; the match to TRBD2 covers 13 bases. The CDR3 runs 15 residues. Trimming removed 6 bases from V and 1 base from J; junction bases left unmatched: 3. This CDR3 is CASSWTSGGSYEQYF. In DNA, the CDR3 is TGTGCCAGCAGCTGGACTAGCGGGGGTTCCTACGAGCAGTACTTC.

The chain links TRBV10-3 to TRBJ2-5; 9 bases are shared with TRBD1. This CDR3 comprises 14 residues. With 4 bases clipped from V and 3 bases from J, the junction kept 3 bases outside the gene matches. Germline CDR1 reads ENHRY; CDR2 reads SYGVKD. DNA for the CDR3: TGTGCCATCAGTGGTTGGGACAGGGAAGAGACCCAGTACTTC. As protein: CAISGWDREETQYF.

This clonotype appeared a few times. This chain links TRBV11-2 with TRBJ1-1; 7 bases are shared with TRBD1. Germline V lookup: CDR1 SGHAT, CDR2 FQNNGV. The V and J ends lost 0 bases and 0 bases, in that order; junction bases with no gene match: 4. This CDR3 region has 16 residues. CDR3 amino acids: CASSLEGGRMNTEAFF. CDR3 coding DNA: TGTGCCAGCAGCTTAGAAGGGGGCAGGATGAACACTGAAGCTTTCTTT.

There are a few counts of this clonotype. V usage is TRBV29-1 and J usage is TRBJ2-3; 7 positions match TRBD2. The germline CDR1 and CDR2 sequences are SQVTM and ANQGSEA. The V segment lost 4 bases and the J segment 4 bases; nucleotides outside the gene matches: 2. This CDR3 contains 12 residues. DNA of the CDR3: TGCAGCGTTGTGCTAGCGGCAGATACGCAGTATTTT. This sequence encodes CSVVLAADTQYF.

This clonotype occurred a few times. This chain joins TRBV28 and TRBJ1-2, with D hard to call. CDR1 is MDHEN and CDR2 is SYDVKM in the germline V gene. This CDR3 region has 19 residues. V lost 7 bases and J 2 bases, leaving 29 bases between the germline ends. The CDR3 region is CASISGRWQRFWWNYGYTF. CDR3 nucleotides: TGTGCCAGCATATCCGGGCGGTGGCAGCGATTCTGGTGGAACTATGGCTACACCTTC.

The genes are TRBV18 and TRBJ2-3; D is unresolved. Per germline, CDR1 KGHSH and CDR2 LQKENI. This CDR3 has 15 residues. V lost 0 bases and J lost 3, with 10 bases in between. DNA for the CDR3: TGTGCCAGCTCACCACCCGCAATAAATACAGATACGCAGTATTTT. Translation gives CASSPPAINTDTQYF.

This clonotype has only one observation. The CDR3 carries no conserved terminal phenylalanine or tryptophan, so it likely arises from a read error. The DNA is omitted, as the CDR3 cannot be located on it reliably, and the CDR3 follows TCRdb's listing. V is TRBV7-9 and J is TRBJ1-4; the table gives TRBD1 as D, unverified against the DNA. Germline loops: CDR1 SEHNR, CDR2 FQNEAQ (reference sequence). The CDR3 extends over 9 residues, inclusive of both ends. The CDR3 is CASSLDRAR.

The gene calls are TRBV30 and TRBJ2-6, with D uncertain. Germline assignment: CDR1 GTSNPN and CDR2 SVGIG (reference sequence). V lost 0 bases to trimming and J lost 1 base, with 4 bases between them. The CDR3 runs to 14 residues. The CDR3 region has the DNA TGTGCCTGGAGTGTTCTTTCTGGGGCCAACGTCCTGACTTTC. It is translated as CAWSVLSGANVLTF. Together with reference TRBV30 and TRBJ2-6, the CDR3 gives the full variable domain: SQTIHQWPATLVQPVGSPLSLECTVEGTSNPNLYWYRQAAGRGLQLLFYSVGIGQISSEVPQNLSASRPQDRQFILSSKKLLLSDSGFYLCAWSVLSGANVLTFGAGSRLTVL.

The sample holds a few counts of this clonotype. The chain combines TRBV2 with TRBJ1-5; 9 bases agree with TRBD1. The CDR3 loop spans 14 amino acids. Losses at the gene ends were 11 bases for V and 4 bases for J; bases not matched to a gene: 9. Germline CDR1 reads SNHLY; CDR2 reads FYNNEI. CDR3 DNA sequence: TGTGCCGGAGCCAGGGACAGGGCGAATCAGCCCCAGCATTTT. The encoded protein is CAGARDRANQPQHF.

The rearrangement uses TRBV5-5 and TRBJ2-7; the D gene is possibly TRBD1 (5 bases). Between the trimmed V and J ends, which lost 0 bases and 3 bases, there was a span of 10 bases. Germline V gene lookup returns CDR1 SGHKS and CDR2 YYEKEE (reference sequence). CDR3 length: 14 residues. CDR3 coding DNA: TGTGCCAGCAGCTTGGCAGGGTTCCACTACGAGCAGTACTTC. Its protein product is CASSLAGFHYEQYF. Filled out from reference TRBV5-5 and TRBJ2-7, the complete variable domain reads DAGVTQSPTHLIKTRGQQVTLRCSPISGHKSVSWYQQVLGQGPQFIFQYYEKEERGRGNFPDRFSARQFPNYSSELNVNALLLGDSALYLCASSLAGFHYEQYFGPGTRLTVT.

This sequence joins TRBV6-5 and TRBJ2-5; D is possibly TRBD1 (6 bases). Germline values: CDR1 MNHEY, CDR2 SVGAGI. The CDR3 sequence is 15 residues long. Between the trimmed V and J ends, which lost 3 bases and 3 bases, there was a span of 14 bases. The CDR3 here is CASSYPARGKETQYF. The CDR3 DNA reads as TGTGCCAGCAGTTATCCGGCCAGGGGAAAAGAGACCCAGTACTTC.

This clonotype was seen a few times. The chain has TRBV6-5 and TRBJ2-7; TRBD1 agrees at 7 bases. The CDR3 has 16 amino acids. Unmatched junction bases numbered 8, after V lost 1 base and J lost 2 bases. Per the germline V gene, CDR1 is MNHEY and CDR2 is SVGAGI. DNA for the CDR3: TGTGCCAGCAGTTACTTACCCCTGGACAGGCCCTACGAGCAGTACTTC. It specifies CASSYLPLDRPYEQYF.

The V call is TRBV29-1, the J call TRBJ1-2; D gene unclear. Germline loops: CDR1 SQVTM, CDR2 ANQGSEA. V lost 1 base and J lost 2, with 11 bases in between. The CDR3 covers 14 residues. CDR3 DNA sequence: TGCAGCGTTGAAGGGCAGACCGCCAACTATGGCTACACCTTC. It is translated as CSVEGQTANYGYTF.

The chain links TRBV4-1 to TRBJ2-1; D gene uncertain. Per germline, CDR1 MGHRA and CDR2 YSYEKL. This CDR3 has 15 residues. Trimming removed 4 bases at V and 4 bases at J, with 14 bases between. The CDR3, as DNA: TGCGCCAGCAGCCTCCCTAGGTCCGGTTACAATGAGCAGTTCTTC. Residues: CASSLPRSGYNEQFF.

The V call is TRBV7-2, the J call TRBJ2-7; D not certain. V was pared by 4 bases and J by 3 bases, with 16 bases between. The CDR3 consists of 15 residues. In germline, CDR1 is SGHTA, CDR2 FQGNSA. The CDR3 sequence is CASSSRRTVYYEQYF. As DNA, the CDR3 is TGTGCCAGCAGCTCCCGTCGGACCGTTTACTACGAGCAGTACTTC.

In this sample, this clonotype turned up a few times. The chain couples TRBV15 to TRBJ2-1; no clear D. The CDR3 has 15 amino acids. Germline-derived CDR1 and CDR2 are LNHNV and YYDKDF (reference sequence). The V end lost 1 base, the J end lost 0 bases, and 7 bases lay between the germline ends. CDR3 nucleotides: TGTGCCACCAGCAGAGGCTTGAGCTCCTACAATGAGCAGTTCTTC. This sequence encodes CATSRGLSSYNEQFF.

This sequence joins TRBV20-1 and TRBJ2-1; 10 nucleotides agree with TRBD2. Germline CDR1 reads DFQATT; CDR2 reads SNEGSKA (reference sequence). The CDR3 is made up of 16 amino acids. Trimming took 6 bases from V and 4 from J; bases not matched to a gene: 12. As DNA, the CDR3 is TGCAGTGCGTGGACTAGCGGTCCCTTTAAATACAATGAGCAGTTCTTC. Amino acid sequence: CSAWTSGPFKYNEQFF.

This clonotype showed up just a few times. The J gene is TRBJ1-5, the V gene TRBV12-3 or TRBV12-4; no clear D. V was shortened by 2 bases and J by 2 bases, with 10 bases between the two germline ends. The CDR3 contains 15 residues. The CDR3 region is CASSLLGRGNQPQHF. The CDR3 bases are TGTGCCAGCAGTTTATTAGGGCGCGGCAATCAGCCCCAGCATTTT.

This clonotype has a handful of counts. The chain is built from TRBV4-1 and TRBJ2-5; 7 nucleotides line up with TRBD2. There are 15 residues in the CDR3. CDR1 is MGHRA and CDR2 is YSYEKL in the germline V gene. V gave up 4 bases and J gave up 5 bases; unmatched junction bases: 10. The CDR3 is CASSPGQGGWETQYF. DNA of the CDR3: TGCGCCAGCAGCCCCGGGCAGGGAGGGTGGGAGACCCAGTACTTC.

This sequence joins TRBV7-9 and TRBJ2-7; D is possibly TRBD1 or TRBD2 (5 bases each). Trimming took 5 bases from V and 11 from J, leaving 19 bases between them. CDR1 and CDR2 (germline): SEHNR, FQNEAQ (reference sequence). This CDR3 contains 13 residues. CDR3 loop: CASSHRGDRQEYF. The DNA for the CDR3 is TGTGCCAGCAGCCATAGGGGAGACCGCCAGGAGTACTTC.

In DNA form, the CDR3 reads TGCGCCAGCACCCCGGGTAGCGGGGGAAATACGCAGTATTTT. Amino acid sequence: CASTPGSGGNTQYF. The chain uses TRBV5-1 and TRBJ2-3, with TRBD2 matching 9 bases. CDR3 length: 14 amino acids. Germline V gene data show CDR1 as SGHRS and CDR2 as YFSETQ. V lost 6 bases, J lost 7 bases, and 9 bases stayed unmatched.